This T cell receptor beta chain stems from a study of blood T cell repertoires in COVID-19. Data came from immunoSEQ multiplex PCR; TCRdb stores just in-frame clones and leaves some out. The table has fewer than 300,000 clones, 70% to 85% seen once. Germline values: CDR1 LNHDA, CDR2 SQIVND (reference sequence). The germline V and J ends were trimmed by 6 bases and 1 base, with 10 bases remaining between them. The CDR3 is made up of 14 amino acids. This TCR was recovered from a human donor with COVID-19, enrolled during active disease. The donor label of this sample is uncertain. The sequencing input was peripheral blood. The rearrangement uses TRBV19 and TRBJ1-5, with D maybe TRBD1 (5 bases). CDR3 protein: CASSWGRSNQPQHF. In DNA form, the CDR3 reads TGTGCCAGTAGCTGGGGCCGGAGCAATCAGCCCCAGCATTTT.